Presented here are 32 T cell receptor beta chains from one specimen sequenced in a study of PD-L1 blockade in urothelial cancer. Assay: immunoSEQ multiplex PCR; the TCRdb copy retains only in-frame clones and omits some. The sample lists 60,000 to 70,000 clones; approximately 81% were seen once. Regarding time point: pretreatment peripheral blood. This specimen was PBMCs, taken around atezolizumab (anti-PD-L1) treatment. Receptors were obtained from a man aged 70 or older with urothelial cancer.

CDR3 DNA sequence: TGCACCAGCAGCCATAGCGGGAGCCGACAAGAGACCCAGTACTTC. Protein sequence: CTSSHSGSRQETQYF. The V gene is TRBV1, the J gene TRBJ2-5; the D call of TRBD2 is as the table states it, not checked on the DNA. TRBV1 is described as a pseudogene. The CDR3 is 15 amino acids.

The chain has TRBV19 and TRBJ1-5, with a tentative D call TRBD1 (5 bases). CDR3 length: 15 residues. The germline gives CDR1 LNHDA, CDR2 SQIVND (reference sequence). V was cut by 7 bases and J by 7 bases, with 20 bases left in between. This chain's CDR3 is CASNKGGGGDQPQHF. The CDR3, as DNA: TGTGCCAGTAATAAGGGCGGCGGGGGGGACCAGCCCCAGCATTTT.

V gene TRBV9 combines with J gene TRBJ2-1; possible D gene TRBD2, 6 bases. Germline V CDR1 and CDR2: SGDLS, YYNGEE. This CDR3 spans 15 amino acids. V lost 4 bases, J lost 7 bases, and 18 bases lay in between. As DNA, the CDR3 is TGTGCCAGCAGCAAGGAGGGCCCTGGTTGGAATGAGCAGTTCTTC. As protein: CASSKEGPGWNEQFF.

V and J are TRBV27 and TRBJ2-1, with D possibly TRBD2 on 5 matching bases. Germline V CDR1 and CDR2: MNHEY, SMNVEV (reference sequence). This CDR3 is 14 amino acids long. V was clipped by 5 bases and J by 9 bases, with 17 bases between them. CDR3 sequence: CASSMLSGKAEQFF. The CDR3 DNA is TGTGCCAGCAGTATGCTTTCCGGGAAGGCTGAGCAGTTCTTC.

V is TRBV19 and J is TRBJ2-1; 8 nucleotides agree with TRBD2. Germline V gives CDR1 LNHDA, CDR2 SQIVND (reference sequence). V gave up 3 bases and J gave up 9 bases; unmatched junction bases: 4. The CDR3 is made up of 13 amino acids. CDR3 sequence (DNA): TGTGCCAGTAGTATTCAGCGGGAGACTGAGCAGTTCTTC. Translated, it gives CASSIQRETEQFF.

The rearrangement uses TRBV5-4 and TRBJ2-2; TRBD2 agrees at 7 bases. This CDR3 is 15 amino acids long. CDR1 and CDR2 (germline): SGHNT, YYREEE (reference sequence). V lost 3 bases, J lost 6 bases, and 8 bases stayed unmatched. CDR3 amino acids: CASSWEGRSAGELFF. CDR3 nucleotide sequence: TGTGCCAGCAGCTGGGAGGGTAGGAGTGCCGGGGAGCTGTTTTTT. The complete variable domain, with remaining parts taken from reference TRBV5-4 and TRBJ2-2, reads ETGVTQSPTHLIKTRGQQVTLRCSSQSGHNTVSWYQQALGQGPQFIFQYYREEENGRGNFPPRFSGLQFPNYSSELNVNALELDDSALYLCASSWEGRSAGELFFGEGSRLTVL.

The chain carries TRBV9 and TRBJ2-2; TRBD2 matches at 8 bases. V dropped 0 bases and J dropped 2; count of bases not matched to a gene: 9. The CDR3 loop spans 18 amino acids. Germline loops: CDR1 SGDLS, CDR2 YYNGEE. Here the CDR3 reads CASSVVVGGRTNTGELFF. In DNA, the CDR3 is TGTGCCAGCAGCGTAGTGGTGGGCGGGAGGACTAACACCGGGGAGCTGTTTTTT.

The V and J genes are TRBV11-2 and TRBJ1-2, with D perhaps matching TRBD1 (6 bases). The V gene lost 4 bases and the J gene lost 1 base, with 13 bases spanning the gap. Germline assignment: CDR1 SGHAT and CDR2 FQNNGV. This CDR3 has 15 residues. CDR3 bases: TGTGCCAGCAGCTCGTTACAGGGTTTTAACTATGGCTACACCTTC. Its translation is CASSSLQGFNYGYTF.

The genes are TRBV7-8 and TRBJ2-2, with 8 bases identical to TRBD2. Germline CDR1 and CDR2: SGHVS and FQNEAQ. The CDR3 consists of 16 residues. V dropped 5 bases and J dropped 13; count of bases not matched to a gene: 18. The CDR3 DNA reads as TGTGCCAGCAGCCCCCAGTCGGGGGGGGGTGGTGATAGGCTGTTTTTT. As protein: CASSPQSGGGGDRLFF.

Written as DNA, the CDR3 is TGTGCCAGCAGTGAACAGAACTACGAGCAGTACTTC. Its protein product is CASSEQNYEQYF. The gene calls are TRBV2 and TRBJ2-7; D gene unclear. CDR1 and CDR2 (germline): SNHLY, FYNNEI. This CDR3 has 12 amino acids. Trimming cost V 2 bases and J 3 bases, with 5 bases left between them.

The chain employs TRBV18 and TRBJ1-2, with a weak D call TRBD1 (5 bases). V dropped 2 bases and J dropped 8 bases, with 21 bases sitting between them. Germline V gene data show CDR1 as KGHSH and CDR2 as LQKENI. The CDR3 consists of 16 residues. CDR3 sequence: CASSPRGREVASGYTF. The CDR3 DNA sequence: TGTGCCAGCTCACCAAGAGGCAGGGAAGTCGCGAGCGGCTACACCTTC. Based on the CDR3 plus reference TRBV18 and TRBJ1-2, the full variable domain is NAGVMQNPRHLVRRRGQEARLRCSPMKGHSHVYWYRQLPEEGLKFMVYLQKENIIDESGMPKERFSAEFPKEGPSILRIQQVVRGDSAAYFCASSPRGREVASGYTFGSGTRLTVV.

This clone was recorded once. This chain joins TRBV14 and TRBJ2-3; 9 bases line up with TRBD2. The length of the CDR3 is 17 residues. V trimming: 4 bases; J trimming: 4 bases; junction bases outside the gene matches: 12. Germline lookup yields CDR1 SGHDN and CDR2 FVKESK. CDR3 amino acids: CASSRYLAGLGPDTQYF. The CDR3 bases are TGTGCCAGCAGCCGATACCTAGCGGGACTTGGTCCAGATACGCAGTATTTT.

The chain uses TRBV11-2 and TRBJ2-7; 7 nucleotides line up with TRBD1. With 6 bases clipped from V and 3 bases from J, the junction kept 14 bases outside the gene matches. Per germline, CDR1 SGHAT and CDR2 FQNNGV. This CDR3 has 16 residues. The DNA of the CDR3 is TGTGCCAGCAGGACCAACCTGGGACAGCGTTTCTACGAGCAGTACTTC. Its translation is CASRTNLGQRFYEQYF. Together with reference TRBV11-2 and TRBJ2-7, the CDR3 gives the full variable domain: EAGVAQSPRYKIIEKRQSVAFWCNPISGHATLYWYQQILGQGPKLLIQFQNNGVVDDSQLPKDRFSAERLKGVDSTLKIQPAKLEDSAVYLCASRTNLGQRFYEQYFGPGTRLTVT.

The chain has TRBV30 and TRBJ1-2; 7 nucleotides match TRBD1. This CDR3 spans 13 amino acids. CDR1 is GTSNPN, CDR2 SVGIG, per germline (reference sequence). The junction had 10 bases not matched to a gene; V was cut back by 4 bases and J by 8 bases. The CDR3 sequence: CAWTYHRGDGYTF. The CDR3 DNA reads TGTGCCTGGACCTACCACAGGGGTGACGGCTACACCTTC.

The genes are TRBV13 and TRBJ2-3; 7 bases agree with TRBD2. Losses at the gene ends were 3 bases for V and 0 bases for J; bases not matched to a gene: 6. CDR3 size: 16 residues. Per the germline V gene, CDR1 is PRHDT and CDR2 is FYEKMQ (reference sequence). The CDR3 here is CASSFYGRGSTDTQYF. The CDR3 bases are TGTGCCAGCAGCTTTTACGGGCGGGGGAGCACAGATACGCAGTATTTT.

This chain connects TRBV6-6 to TRBJ2-5; no firm D call. V dropped 2 bases and J dropped 7 bases, with 11 bases sitting between them. Germline CDR1 is MNHNY and CDR2 is SVGAGI (reference sequence). This CDR3 is built from 13 residues. The CDR3 region is CASSYADIGTQYF. The CDR3 nucleotides read TGTGCCAGCAGTTACGCCGACATTGGGACCCAGTACTTC.

The chain combines TRBV6-1 with TRBJ2-7; 8 bases are a match to TRBD2. The CDR3 spans 15 residues. V lost 3 bases and J lost 3; bases outside the gene matches: 7. CDR1 and CDR2 (germline): MNHNS, SASEGT. The CDR3 region has the DNA TGTGCCAGCAGTGAGATAATAGCGGGGCACTACGAGCAGTACTTC. The encoded protein is CASSEIIAGHYEQYF.

The CDR3 is CASSASGGGAGFYEQYF. In DNA, the CDR3 is TGTGCCAGCAGCGCTTCGGGGGGAGGAGCGGGGTTCTACGAGCAGTACTTC. The J gene is TRBJ2-7, the V gene TRBV2; 7 bases agree with TRBD2. Trimming removed 6 bases from V and 3 bases from J; junction bases left unmatched: 17. Germline assignment: CDR1 SNHLY and CDR2 FYNNEI. The CDR3 has 17 residues. The complete variable domain, with remaining parts taken from reference TRBV2 and TRBJ2-7, reads EPEVTQTPSHQVTQMGQEVILRCVPISNHLYFYWYRQILGQKVEFLVSFYNNEISEKSEIFDDQFSVERPDGSNFTLKIRSTKLEDSAMYFCASSASGGGAGFYEQYFGPGTRLTVT.

V usage is TRBV15 and J usage is TRBJ1-2, with D unclear. CDR1 LNHNV and CDR2 YYDKDF come from the germline V gene (reference sequence). V lost 0 bases to trimming and J lost 2 bases, with 7 bases between them. This CDR3 contains 14 residues. The CDR3 protein is CATSREQWNYGYTF. DNA for the CDR3: TGTGCCACCAGCAGAGAACAGTGGAACTATGGCTACACCTTC.

This rearrangement joins TRBV30 to TRBJ2-3; TRBD2 matches 7 bases. The CDR3 is 13 residues long. Germline assignment: CDR1 GTSNPN and CDR2 SVGIG (reference sequence). J gave up 4 bases and V 4 bases, and 5 bases lay outside the gene matches. CDR3 DNA sequence: TGTGCCTGGACAGGCGGGAGATCAGATACGCAGTATTTT. Protein product: CAWTGGRSDTQYF.

The rearrangement links TRBV9 to TRBJ2-1; D perhaps matches TRBD2 (6 bases). V was trimmed by 7 bases and J by 4 bases, leaving 24 bases between them. The CDR3 consists of 17 residues. Germline V lookup: CDR1 SGDLS, CDR2 YYNGEE. CDR3 DNA sequence: TGTGCCAGCGGACCCCCCGGCGGGGCGGACCATTACAATGAGCAGTTCTTC. Residues: CASGPPGGADHYNEQFF.

The chain combines TRBV7-9 with TRBJ2-2, with 7 positions matching TRBD1. The CDR3 runs to 15 residues. Germline V gene lookup returns CDR1 SEHNR and CDR2 FQNEAQ (reference sequence). V was pared by 2 bases and J by 5 bases, with 5 bases of the junction left unmatched. The CDR3 spells CASSLIRGLTGELFF. In DNA, the CDR3 is TGTGCCAGCAGCTTAATTAGGGGGCTGACCGGGGAGCTGTTTTTT.

Written as DNA, the CDR3 is TGTGCCAGCAGCTTAGACACAGGGCCCACTGAAGCTTTCTTT. Protein: CASSLDTGPTEAFF. The chain recombines TRBV7-8 with TRBJ1-1; tentative D call: TRBD1 (6 bases). The V gene's germline CDR1 is SGHVS and CDR2 FQNEAQ. Between the trimmed V and J ends, which lost 1 base and 4 bases, there was a span of 10 bases. The CDR3 runs 14 residues.

This chain connects TRBV5-1 to TRBJ2-3; TRBD2 might be the D (6 bases). This CDR3 spans 17 amino acids. V lost 4 bases, J lost 2 bases, and 20 bases lay in between. In germline, CDR1 is SGHRS, CDR2 YFSETQ. In DNA, the CDR3 is TGCGCCAGCAGCCGAAACTGGGACTCTGACTTCACAGATACGCAGTATTTT. Its translation: CASSRNWDSDFTDTQYF.

This clone is labeled medium-sized. This chain uses TRBV4-1 with TRBJ1-1; D perhaps matches TRBD1 (6 bases). This CDR3 comprises 13 residues. Germline V gene sequence: CDR1 MGHRA, CDR2 YSYEKL. V was clipped by 3 bases and J by 5 bases, with 10 bases between them. In DNA, the CDR3 is TGCGCCAGCAGCCACACAGGGCGAACTGAAGCTTTCTTT. Translation: CASSHTGRTEAFF.

The chain links TRBV2 to TRBJ1-5; 12 nucleotides line up with TRBD1. The CDR3 consists of 17 residues. J lost 2 bases, V lost 5 bases, and 7 bases had no gene match. CDR1 and CDR2 (germline): SNHLY, FYNNEI. This CDR3 is CASSPGTGGFGNQPQHF. The CDR3 region has the DNA TGTGCCAGCAGTCCCGGGACAGGGGGCTTTGGCAATCAGCCCCAGCATTTT.

The V and J genes are TRBV27 and TRBJ2-7; possible D gene TRBD2, 6 bases. CDR3 length: 16 amino acids. CDR1 and CDR2 (germline): MNHEY, SMNVEV (reference sequence). Trimming took off 5 bases at V and 0 bases at J, with 17 bases between the two ends. The CDR3 loop reads CASSIAPRGYSYEQYF. CDR3 bases: TGTGCCAGCAGTATCGCCCCCCGGGGGTACTCCTACGAGCAGTACTTC.

The gene calls are TRBV28 and TRBJ2-1; D gene uncertain. Trimming took 2 bases from V and 12 from J, leaving 17 bases between them. The length of the CDR3 is 14 residues. The V gene's germline CDR1 is MDHEN and CDR2 SYDVKM. The CDR3 sequence: CASSLPSTLSGQFF. The CDR3 DNA follows: TGTGCCAGCAGTTTACCCAGCACCCTTTCGGGGCAGTTCTTC. Based on the CDR3 plus reference TRBV28 and TRBJ2-1, the full variable domain is DVKVTQSSRYLVKRTGEKVFLECVQDMDHENMFWYRQDPGLGLRLIYFSYDVKMKEKGDIPEGYSVSREKKERFSLILESASTNQTSMYLCASSLPSTLSGQFFGPGTRLTVL.

This chain links TRBV27 with TRBJ2-3; 7 bases match TRBD2. Germline V gene data show CDR1 as MNHEY and CDR2 as SMNVEV (reference sequence). V shed 4 bases and J 2 bases; nucleotides not matched to a gene: 6. The CDR3 length is 15 residues. This CDR3 is CASSSLAVNTDTQYF. CDR3 sequence (DNA): TGTGCCAGCAGTTCCCTAGCGGTCAACACAGATACGCAGTATTTT.

V gene TRBV30 combines with J gene TRBJ1-1; no reliable D call. V was pared by 3 bases and J by 0 bases, with 8 bases between. The CDR3 extends over 13 amino acids. Per the germline V gene, CDR1 is GTSNPN and CDR2 is SVGIG (reference sequence). Here the CDR3 DNA reads TGTGCCTGGAGCCCTCAGATGAACACTGAAGCTTTCTTT. This encodes CAWSPQMNTEAFF.

This chain links TRBV30 with TRBJ2-7; 7 bases are a match to TRBD2. Germline lookup yields CDR1 GTSNPN and CDR2 SVGIG (reference sequence). The length of the CDR3 is 13 residues. The trim removed 2 bases at V and 6 bases at J, leaving 7 bases unmatched. CDR3 residues: CAWSPRSGGEQYF. The CDR3 region has the DNA TGTGCCTGGAGTCCCAGGTCGGGGGGCGAGCAGTACTTC. Together with reference TRBV30 and TRBJ2-7, the CDR3 gives the full variable domain: SQTIHQWPATLVQPVGSPLSLECTVEGTSNPNLYWYRQAAGRGLQLLFYSVGIGQISSEVPQNLSASRPQDRQFILSSKKLLLSDSGFYLCAWSPRSGGEQYFGPGTRLTVT.

The chain recombines TRBV11-3 with TRBJ2-7, with 7 nucleotides matching TRBD1. With 5 bases clipped from V and 6 bases from J, the junction kept 4 bases outside the gene matches. CDR1 is SGHNT and CDR2 is YENEEA in the germline V gene. CDR3 length: 12 amino acids. CDR3 sequence reads: CASSQNRGEQYF. In DNA form, the CDR3 reads TGTGCCAGCAGCCAGAACAGGGGCGAGCAGTACTTC.